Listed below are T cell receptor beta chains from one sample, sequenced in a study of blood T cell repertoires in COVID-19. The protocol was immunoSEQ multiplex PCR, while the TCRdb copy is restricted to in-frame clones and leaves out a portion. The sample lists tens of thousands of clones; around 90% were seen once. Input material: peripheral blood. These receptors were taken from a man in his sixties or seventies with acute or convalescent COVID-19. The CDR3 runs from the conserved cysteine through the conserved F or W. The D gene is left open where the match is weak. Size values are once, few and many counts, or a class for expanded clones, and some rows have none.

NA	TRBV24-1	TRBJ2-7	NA	TGTGCCACCAGTGATTGGACGAGCCCGGGGGAGCAGTACTTC	CATSDWTSPGEQYF
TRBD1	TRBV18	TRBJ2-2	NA	TGTGCCAGCTCACCAGCCAGGGGGCAGGACACCGGGGAGCTGTTTTTT	CASSPARGQDTGELFF
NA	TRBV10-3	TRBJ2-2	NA	TGTGCCATCACAGCGGCCAACACCGGGGAGCTGTTTTTT	CAITAANTGELFF
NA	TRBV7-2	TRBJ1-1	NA	TGTGCCAGCAGCTCCTCTGGGGCAGGGGTTATGTTGAACACTGAAGCTTTCTTT	CASSSSGAGVMLNTEAFF
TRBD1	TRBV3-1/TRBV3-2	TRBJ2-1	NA	TGTGCCAGCAGCCAAGCCTACCGGGACAGGGGGGAGCAGTTCTTC	CASSQAYRDRGEQFF
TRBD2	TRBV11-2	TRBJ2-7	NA	TGTGCCAGCAGTCCGCAAGGAGGCGGGGGGACCTACGAGCAGTACTTC	CASSPQGGGGTYEQYF
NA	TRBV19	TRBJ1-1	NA	TGTGCCAGTAGTATCCAGGGGTCTGAAGCTTTCTTT	CASSIQGSEAFF
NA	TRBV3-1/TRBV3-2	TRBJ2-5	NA	TGTGCCAGCAGCCCAATCGGTAGCCCGGGTGAGACCCAGTACTTC	CASSPIGSPGETQYF
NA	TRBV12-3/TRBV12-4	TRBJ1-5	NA	TGTGCCAGCAGTTTGACAGAAAATCAGCCCCAGCATTTT	CASSLTENQPQHF
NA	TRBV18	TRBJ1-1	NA	TGTGCCAGCTCCCCTGCGGCCACTGAAGCTTTCTTT	CASSPAATEAFF
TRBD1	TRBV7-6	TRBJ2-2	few	TGTGCCAGCAGCCCAGACAGGGTAACCGGGGAGCTGTTTTTT	CASSPDRVTGELFF
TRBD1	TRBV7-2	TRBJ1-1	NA	TGTGCCAGCAGCCAAGGGTTACAGGGGGTGAGAGGGACTGAAGCTTTCTTT	CASSQGLQGVRGTEAFF
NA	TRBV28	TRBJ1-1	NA	TGTGCCAGCAGGTGGTCGAACGGGAACACTGAAGCTTTCTTT	CASRWSNGNTEAFF
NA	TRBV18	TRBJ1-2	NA	TGTGCCAGCTCACCCCAGGGGAAGGATGGCTACACCTTC	CASSPQGKDGYTF
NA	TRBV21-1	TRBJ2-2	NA	TGTGCCAGCACCTTTGTTTCTAACCGGGACTCCGAGAACACCGGGGAGCTGTTTTTT	CASTFVSNRDSENTGELFF
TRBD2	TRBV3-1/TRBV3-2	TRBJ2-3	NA	TGTGCCAGCAGCCAACAGGCTAGCGGAAGCACAGATACGCAGTATTTT	CASSQQASGSTDTQYF
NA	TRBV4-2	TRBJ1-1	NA	TGTGCCAGCAGCCAAGATCGGGGGGTCGACACTGAAGCTTTCTTT	CASSQDRGVDTEAFF
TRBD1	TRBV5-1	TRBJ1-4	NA	TGCGCCAGCAGCCCAGACGTAGGACAGGGGGCTGAAAAACTGTTTTTT	CASSPDVGQGAEKLFF
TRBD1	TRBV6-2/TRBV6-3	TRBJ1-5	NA	TGTGCCAGCAGTGTCGGACAGGGGGCCGGTGGCAATCAGCCCCAGCATTTT	CASSVGQGAGGNQPQHF
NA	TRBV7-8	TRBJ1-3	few	TGTGCCAGCAGCTTAGGAGGGACTACAAACACCATATATTTT	CASSLGGTTNTIYF
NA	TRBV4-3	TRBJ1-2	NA	TGCGCCAGCAGCCAAGATCGGGTGGGTGGCTACACCTTC	CASSQDRVGGYTF
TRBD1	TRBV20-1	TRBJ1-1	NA	TGCAGTGCCCTGGACAGGGTGGATATTCTCTTT	CSALDRVDILF
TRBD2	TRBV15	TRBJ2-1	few	TGTGCCACCAGCAGTGGGACTAGCTCCTACAATGAGCAGTTCTTC	CATSSGTSSYNEQFF
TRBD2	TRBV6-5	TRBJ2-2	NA	TGTGCCAGCAATCGGGGCCGGGAGGGAACCGGGGAGCTGTTTTTT	CASNRGREGTGELFF
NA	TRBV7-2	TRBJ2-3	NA	TGTGCCAGCAGCTTAGGCTCCGGGGATACGCAGTATTTT	CASSLGSGDTQYF
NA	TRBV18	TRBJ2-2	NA	TGTGCCAGCTCACCAGGCAACACCGGGGAGCTGTTTTTT	CASSPGNTGELFF
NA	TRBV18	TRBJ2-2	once	TGTGCCAGCTCACCACCGCAGGGAATCAACACCGGGGAGCTGTTTTTT	CASSPPQGINTGELFF
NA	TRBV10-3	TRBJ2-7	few	TGTGCCATCAGTGAGTCTAGGCGAGGGGGTAAAAACGAGCAGTACTTC	CAISESRRGGKNEQYF
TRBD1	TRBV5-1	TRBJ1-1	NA	TGCGCCAGCAGCGGGACAGCGGACACTGAAGCTTTCTTT	CASSGTADTEAFF
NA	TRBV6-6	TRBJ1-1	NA	TGTGCCAGCATTCTCGACAGGAACACTGAAGCTTTCTTT	CASILDRNTEAFF
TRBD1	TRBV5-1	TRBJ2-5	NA	TGCGCCAGCAGCTTGGAGCCGACAGGGGGAGTGGAGACCCAGTACTTC	CASSLEPTGGVETQYF
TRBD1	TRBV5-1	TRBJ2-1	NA	TGCGCCAGCAGCTCGGCCAGGGGGCGCAGGGGTGAGCAGTTCTTC	CASSSARGRRGEQFF
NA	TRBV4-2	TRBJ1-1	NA	TGTGCCAGCAGCCAAGGAGGGTTATTTGGAGCTTTCTTT	CASSQGGLFGAFF
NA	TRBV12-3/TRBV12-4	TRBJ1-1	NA	TGTGCCAGCAGTTTGGGGCACACTGAAGCTTTCTTT	CASSLGHTEAFF
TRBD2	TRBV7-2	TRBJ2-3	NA	TGTGCCAGCAGCTTCCCGGGGACTAGCGATGCAGATACGCAGTATTTT	CASSFPGTSDADTQYF
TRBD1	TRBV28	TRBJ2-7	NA	TGTGCCAGCAGTTTATGGGGGACAGTCCCCGAGCAGTACTTC	CASSLWGTVPEQYF
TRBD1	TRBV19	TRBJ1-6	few	TGTGCCAGTAGTATGGACAGGGCTGATTCACCCCTCCACTTT	CASSMDRADSPLHF
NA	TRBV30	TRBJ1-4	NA	TGTGCCTGGAGTCTTAACAGGAATAATGAAAAACTGTTTTTT	CAWSLNRNNEKLFF
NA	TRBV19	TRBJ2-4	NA	TGTGCCAGTCGCGGGGCAGGCTTAGCCAAAAACATTCAGTACTTC	CASRGAGLAKNIQYF
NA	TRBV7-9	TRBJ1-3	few	TGTGCCAGCAGCCTATATCGTGGTCGAAACACCATATATTTT	CASSLYRGRNTIYF
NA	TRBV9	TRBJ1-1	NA	TGTGCCAGCAGCATACGTTCCGGGGGTGACACTGAAGCTTTCTTT	CASSIRSGGDTEAFF
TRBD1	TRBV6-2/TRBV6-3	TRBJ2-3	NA	TGTGCCAGCAGTCCGGGACAGAAAGACACAGATACGCAGTATTTT	CASSPGQKDTDTQYF
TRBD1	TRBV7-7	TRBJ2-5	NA	TGTGCCAGCAGCTCAGGGGGCTCAAAAGAGACCCAGTACTTC	CASSSGGSKETQYF
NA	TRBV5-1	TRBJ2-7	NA	TGCGCCAGCAGCTTGGCTGCAGACGAGCAGTACTTC	CASSLAADEQYF
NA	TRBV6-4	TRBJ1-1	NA	TGTGCCAGCAGCATTACACTGAACACTGAAGCTTTCTTT	CASSITLNTEAFF
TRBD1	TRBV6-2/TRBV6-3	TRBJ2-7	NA	TGTGCCAGCAGTTATCCCGGGACAGGGGTATACGAGCAGTACTTC	CASSYPGTGVYEQYF
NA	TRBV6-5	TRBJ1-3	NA	TGTGCCAGCACTGGGACAAGCTATGGAAACACCATATATTTT	CASTGTSYGNTIYF
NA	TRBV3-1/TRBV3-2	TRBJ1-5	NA	TGTGCCAGCAGCCAAGGAAGACTTCAGCCCCAGCATTTT	CASSQGRLQPQHF
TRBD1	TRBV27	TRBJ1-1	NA	TGTGCCAGCAGTTTAAGACAGGGGGCTGAAGCTTTCTTT	CASSLRQGAEAFF
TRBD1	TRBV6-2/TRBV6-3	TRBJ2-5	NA	TGTGCCAGCAGTCCGACAGGGGGAGGTGAGACCCAGTACTTC	CASSPTGGGETQYF
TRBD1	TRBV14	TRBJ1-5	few	TGTGCCAGCAGCCAAGGACAGGGGCCGGTCAGTCAGCCCCAGCATTTT	CASSQGQGPVSQPQHF